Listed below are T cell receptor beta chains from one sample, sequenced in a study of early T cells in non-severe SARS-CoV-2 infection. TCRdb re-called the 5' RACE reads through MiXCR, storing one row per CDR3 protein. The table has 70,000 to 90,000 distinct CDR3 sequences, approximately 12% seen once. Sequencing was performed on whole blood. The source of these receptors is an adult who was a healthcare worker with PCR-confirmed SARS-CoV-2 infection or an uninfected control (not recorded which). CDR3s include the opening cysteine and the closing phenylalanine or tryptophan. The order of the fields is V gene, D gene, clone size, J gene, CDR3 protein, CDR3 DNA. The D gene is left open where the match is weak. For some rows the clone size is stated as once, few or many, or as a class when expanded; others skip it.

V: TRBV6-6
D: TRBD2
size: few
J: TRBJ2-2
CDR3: CASSFLSGRNTGELFF
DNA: TGTGCCAGCAGTTTCCTTAGCGGGAGGAACACCGGGGAGCTGTTTTTT

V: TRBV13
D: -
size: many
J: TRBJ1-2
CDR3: CASSFGTSSHYTF
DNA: TGTGCCAGCAGCTTTGGGACATCTTCCCACTACACCTTC

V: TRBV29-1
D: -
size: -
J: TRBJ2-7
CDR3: CSVEWGEQYF
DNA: TGCAGCGTTGAGTGGGGCGAGCAGTACTTC

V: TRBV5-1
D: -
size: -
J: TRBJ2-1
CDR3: CASSLEAVGYNEQFF
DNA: TGCGCCAGCAGCTTGGAGGCAGTGGGGTACAATGAGCAGTTCTTC

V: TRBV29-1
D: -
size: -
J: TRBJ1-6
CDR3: CSASLGGPDGPLHF
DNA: TGCAGCGCATCCTTAGGAGGTCCCGACGGGCCCCTCCACTTT

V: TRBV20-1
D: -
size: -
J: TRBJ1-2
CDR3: CSAEWDADHF
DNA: TGCAGTGCGGAATGGGACGCTGACCACTTC

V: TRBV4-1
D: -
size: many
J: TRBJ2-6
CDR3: CASSQERTLSSGANVLTF
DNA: TGCGCCAGCAGCCAAGAACGGACACTCAGCTCTGGGGCCAACGTCCTGACTTTC

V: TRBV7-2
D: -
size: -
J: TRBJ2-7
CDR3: CASSLTPGGYEQYF
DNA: TGTGCCAGCAGCTTGACCCCCGGCGGTTACGAGCAGTACTTC

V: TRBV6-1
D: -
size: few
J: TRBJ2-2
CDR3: CASSELGPGTGELFF
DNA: TGTGCCAGCAGTGAGCTGGGCCCAGGTACCGGGGAGCTGTTTTTT

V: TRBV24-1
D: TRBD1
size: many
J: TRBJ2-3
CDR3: CATSDFPTGASTDTQYF
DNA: TGTGCCACCAGTGATTTCCCAACAGGGGCCAGCACAGATACGCAGTATTTT

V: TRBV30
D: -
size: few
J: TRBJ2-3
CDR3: CAWSLPGGTDTQYF
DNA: TGTGCCTGGAGTCTCCCCGGGGGTACAGATACGCAGTATTTT

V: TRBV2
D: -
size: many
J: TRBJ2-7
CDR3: CASVSGSSYEQYF
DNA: TGTGCCAGCGTTAGCGGTTCATCCTACGAGCAGTACTTC

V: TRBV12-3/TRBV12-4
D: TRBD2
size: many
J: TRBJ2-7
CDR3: CASSRRGAYEQYF
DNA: TGTGCCAGCAGTAGGCGGGGGGCCTACGAGCAGTACTTC

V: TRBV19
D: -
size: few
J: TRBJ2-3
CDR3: CASSIDSGTDTQYF
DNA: TGTGCCAGTAGTATAGATAGCGGAACAGATACGCAGTATTTT

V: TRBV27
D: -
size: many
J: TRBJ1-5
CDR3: CASSQGADNQPQHF
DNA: TGTGCCAGCAGCCAAGGGGCAGATAATCAGCCCCAGCATTTT

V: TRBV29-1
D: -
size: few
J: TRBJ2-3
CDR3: CSVDEGGTDTQYF
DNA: TGCAGCGTTGATGAAGGTGGCACAGATACGCAGTATTTT

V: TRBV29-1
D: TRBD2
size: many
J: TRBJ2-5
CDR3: CSVVSGGKTQYF
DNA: TGCAGCGTTGTCTCCGGGGGGAAGACCCAGTACTTC

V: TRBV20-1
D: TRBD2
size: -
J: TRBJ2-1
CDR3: CSARDGTSGSDTEQFF
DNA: TGCAGTGCTAGAGATGGGACTAGCGGGAGCGATACTGAGCAGTTCTTC

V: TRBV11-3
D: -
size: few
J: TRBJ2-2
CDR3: CASSPRFGELFF
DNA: TGTGCCAGCAGCCCCCGTTTCGGGGAGCTGTTTTTT

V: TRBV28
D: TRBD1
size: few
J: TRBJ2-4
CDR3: CASSTNSQGAPIHIQYF
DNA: TGTGCCAGCAGTACCAATTCACAGGGGGCTCCGATCCACATTCAGTACTTC

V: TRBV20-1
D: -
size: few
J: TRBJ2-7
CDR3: CSASGSSYEQYF
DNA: TGCAGTGCTAGCGGGAGCTCCTACGAGCAGTACTTC

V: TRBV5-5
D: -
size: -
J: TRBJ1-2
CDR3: CASSLGMDYGYTF
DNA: TGTGCCAGCAGCTTGGGGATGGACTATGGCTACACCTTC

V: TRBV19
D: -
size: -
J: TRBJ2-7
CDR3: CASSTQPRAEQYF
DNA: TGTGCCAGTAGCACGCAACCTCGGGCCGAGCAGTACTTC

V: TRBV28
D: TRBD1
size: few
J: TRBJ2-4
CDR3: CASSSSGTGKNIQYF
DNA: TGTGCCAGCAGTTCCTCCGGGACAGGGAAAAACATTCAGTACTTC

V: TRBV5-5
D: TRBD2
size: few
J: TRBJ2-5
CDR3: CASSPRDYQETQYF
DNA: TGTGCCAGCAGCCCTCGGGACTATCAAGAGACCCAGTACTTC

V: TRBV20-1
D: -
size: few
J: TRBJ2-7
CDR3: CSALLVLEQYF
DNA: TGCAGTGCTTTATTAGTCCTCGAGCAGTACTTC

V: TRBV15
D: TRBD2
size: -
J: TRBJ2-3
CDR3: CATSSGLAGADTQYF
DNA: TGTGCCACCAGCTCGGGACTAGCGGGAGCGGATACGCAGTATTTT